The rows below give T cell receptor beta chains drawn from one sample of a study of T cells in Graves' hyperthyroidism and ophthalmopathy. MiXCR was run by TCRdb on the multiplex PCR reads, yielding one entry per CDR3 protein. The data contain 500,000 to 650,000 distinct CDR3 sequences, approximately 48% of them singletons. Sequenced input: peripheral blood or thyroid tissue (not recorded which). The receptor source for this set is an adult woman with Graves' disease, either hyperthyroidism or ophthalmopathy (not recorded which). Both conserved end residues are part of each CDR3. The order of the fields is clone size, J gene, V gene, D gene, CDR3 DNA, CDR3 protein. The D gene is left open where the match is weak. Clone size is not always given. Where it is, it says once, few, many or a class for expanded clones.

clone size: many; J gene: TRBJ2-7; V gene: TRBV7-9; D gene: NA; CDR3 DNA: TGTGCCAGCAGCTTAGCGGTCTCCTACGAGCAGTACTTC; CDR3 protein: CASSLAVSYEQYF
clone size: many; J gene: TRBJ2-7; V gene: TRBV6-4; D gene: TRBD1; CDR3 DNA: TGTGCCAACTCCAGCGACAGGGATAGCTACGAGCAGTACTTC; CDR3 protein: CANSSDRDSYEQYF
clone size: NA; J gene: TRBJ1-6; V gene: TRBV15; D gene: TRBD1; CDR3 DNA: TGTGCCACCAGCAGAGCCGGGACAGGAAATAATTCACCCCTCCACTTT; CDR3 protein: CATSRAGTGNNSPLHF
clone size: NA; J gene: TRBJ2-6; V gene: TRBV10-3; D gene: NA; CDR3 DNA: TGTGCCATCGCGACGGTGGACTCTGGGGCCAACGTCCTGACTTTC; CDR3 protein: CAIATVDSGANVLTF
clone size: NA; J gene: TRBJ2-5; V gene: TRBV29-1; D gene: TRBD1; CDR3 DNA: TGCAGCGTTCTTTGGGACAGGGGCCAAGAGACCCAGTACTTC; CDR3 protein: CSVLWDRGQETQYF
clone size: many; J gene: TRBJ2-2; V gene: TRBV19; D gene: TRBD2; CDR3 DNA: TGTGCCAGTAGTAGTAGCGGGAGCTTTACCGGGGAGCTGTTTTTT; CDR3 protein: CASSSSGSFTGELFF
clone size: NA; J gene: TRBJ1-2; V gene: TRBV7-9; D gene: TRBD1; CDR3 DNA: TGTGCCAGCAGCTCAGACAGGGATTGGTACACCTTC; CDR3 protein: CASSSDRDWYTF
clone size: few; J gene: TRBJ2-7; V gene: TRBV5-1; D gene: TRBD1; CDR3 DNA: TGCGCCAGCAGCTTCTCCGGGACAGACTACGAGCAGTACTTC; CDR3 protein: CASSFSGTDYEQYF
clone size: many; J gene: TRBJ2-7; V gene: TRBV20-1; D gene: TRBD1; CDR3 DNA: TGCAGTGTCCTGGACAGGAACCTATCCTACGAGCAGTACTTC; CDR3 protein: CSVLDRNLSYEQYF
clone size: NA; J gene: TRBJ1-5; V gene: TRBV7-9; D gene: NA; CDR3 DNA: TGTGCCAGCAGCTTTGACTCTAGCAATCAGCCCCAGCATTTT; CDR3 protein: CASSFDSSNQPQHF
clone size: NA; J gene: TRBJ1-2; V gene: TRBV19; D gene: NA; CDR3 DNA: TGTGCCAGTAGTTACGGACCAGGCGGTGGCTACACCTTC; CDR3 protein: CASSYGPGGGYTF
clone size: NA; J gene: TRBJ1-2; V gene: TRBV29-1; D gene: NA; CDR3 DNA: TGCAGCGTTGATGTAGGCTATGGCTACACCTTC; CDR3 protein: CSVDVGYGYTF
clone size: NA; J gene: TRBJ2-7; V gene: TRBV11-2; D gene: TRBD1; CDR3 DNA: TGTGCCAGCAGCTCGACAGGGAACCCCTACGAGCAGTACTTC; CDR3 protein: CASSSTGNPYEQYF
clone size: NA; J gene: TRBJ2-5; V gene: TRBV7-6; D gene: TRBD2; CDR3 DNA: TGTGCCAGCAGCTGGGGACTAGCGGGAACAGAGACCCAGTACTTC; CDR3 protein: CASSWGLAGTETQYF
clone size: many; J gene: TRBJ1-2; V gene: TRBV12-3/TRBV12-4; D gene: TRBD1; CDR3 DNA: TGTGCCAGCAGTCCTCAGACAGGGAGCTATGGCTACACCTTC; CDR3 protein: CASSPQTGSYGYTF